A selection of T cell receptor beta chains follows, all from one sample in a study of early T cells in non-severe SARS-CoV-2 infection. One entry per CDR3 protein, called by TCRdb with MiXCR from the 5' RACE reads. The profile shows 25,000 to 35,000 distinct CDR3 sequences, under 4% of them singletons. What was sequenced was whole blood. Receptor source: an adult who was a healthcare worker with PCR-confirmed SARS-CoV-2 infection or an uninfected control (not recorded which). The CDR3 runs from the conserved cysteine through the conserved F or W. D genes are given only for firm matches. Clone size is not always given. Where it is, it says once, few, many or a class for expanded clones.

V	D	J	size	length	CDR3	DNA
TRBV6-5	.	TRBJ1-1	many	15	CASRRPTSADTEAFF	TGTGCCAGCAGGCGTCCGACTTCTGCGGACACTGAAGCTTTCTTT
TRBV5-1	TRBD2	TRBJ2-5	.	14	CASSQTSSPGTQYF	TGCGCCAGCAGTCAGACTAGCTCCCCGGGGACCCAGTACTTC
TRBV7-3	.	TRBJ1-1	few	17	CASSLTPGIGLYTEAFF	TGTGCCAGCAGCTTAACCCCAGGGATAGGGCTCTACACTGAAGCTTTCTTT
TRBV6-1	.	TRBJ2-7	many	12	CASSELGYEQYF	TGTGCCAGCAGCGAATTGGGGTACGAGCAGTACTTC
TRBV10-3	TRBD2	TRBJ2-5	many	13	CAISLAGTETQYF	TGTGCCATCTCCCTAGCGGGAACAGAGACCCAGTACTTC
TRBV6-6	TRBD1	TRBJ1-2	many	17	CASSSRDRGISSYGYTF	TGTGCCAGCAGTTCCCGGGACAGGGGGATTAGTAGCTATGGCTACACCTTC
TRBV12-3/TRBV12-4	.	TRBJ1-1	few	14	CASSLFLGSTEAFF	TGTGCCAGCAGTTTATTCCTGGGTAGCACTGAAGCTTTCTTT
TRBV20-1	.	TRBJ1-1	many	15	CSARVQGRENTEAFF	TGCAGTGCTAGAGTTCAGGGACGGGAGAACACTGAAGCTTTCTTT
TRBV6-1	TRBD2	TRBJ2-1	few	14	CASLIAGGRNEQFF	TGTGCCAGTCTGATAGCGGGGGGGCGCAATGAGCAGTTCTTC
TRBV27	.	TRBJ2-2	many	15	CASTPGLLYTGELFF	TGTGCCAGCACTCCGGGACTTCTTTACACCGGGGAGCTGTTTTTT
TRBV11-2	.	TRBJ2-2	many	11	CASSLRQELFF	TGTGCCAGCAGCCTCCGACAGGAGCTGTTTTTT
TRBV18	TRBD1	TRBJ2-2	.	15	CASSRFGTGTGELFF	TGTGCCAGCTCAAGATTCGGGACAGGGACCGGGGAGCTGTTTTTT
TRBV24-1	TRBD2	TRBJ2-1	many	17	CATSGGTSASSYNEQFF	TGTGCCACCAGTGGTGGGACTAGCGCGAGCTCCTACAATGAGCAGTTCTTC
TRBV7-2	.	TRBJ2-7	many	18	CASSILRGGQAQIYEQYF	TGTGCCAGCAGCATCCTGAGGGGTGGGCAGGCACAAATCTACGAGCAGTACTTC
TRBV2	.	TRBJ2-5	many	15	CASSEQSWSAETQYF	TGTGCCAGCAGTGAACAGTCGTGGTCGGCAGAGACCCAGTACTTC
TRBV29-1	TRBD2	TRBJ2-7	many	12	CSVASGSYEQYF	TGCAGCGTGGCTAGCGGGAGCTACGAGCAGTACTTC
TRBV7-2	TRBD1	TRBJ2-7	many	15	CASSQTMDRGNEQYF	TGTGCCAGCAGCCAAACAATGGACAGGGGAAACGAGCAGTACTTC
TRBV27	.	TRBJ1-4	many	13	CASSWSTNEKLFF	TGTGCCAGCAGTTGGTCAACTAATGAAAAACTGTTTTTT
TRBV20-1	TRBD1	TRBJ2-1	many	14	CSRQPNDRGNEQFF	TGCAGCCGGCAGCCCAACGACAGGGGCAATGAGCAGTTCTTC
TRBV3-1	.	TRBJ2-1	.	16	CASSQGGNKRPDEQFF	TGTGCCAGCAGCCAAGGTGGGAACAAGAGGCCTGATGAGCAGTTCTTC
TRBV2	TRBD1	TRBJ1-2	many	14	CASSSTGDPGGYTF	TGTGCCAGCAGTTCTACAGGGGATCCCGGCGGCTACACCTTC
TRBV7-9	TRBD1	TRBJ1-2	many	13	CASSAGTGYGYTF	TGTGCCAGCAGCGCGGGGACAGGCTATGGCTACACCTTC
TRBV6-5	TRBD1	TRBJ1-1	many	16	CASSYHRGTGPSEAFF	TGTGCCAGCAGTTACCACCGCGGGACAGGTCCTTCTGAAGCTTTCTTT
TRBV18	.	TRBJ2-3	many	15	CASSPPWAGTDTQYF	TGTGCCAGCTCACCACCCTGGGCGGGCACAGATACGCAGTATTTT
TRBV3-1	TRBD2	TRBJ2-1	many	16	CASSQDPVAGAFEQFF	TGTGCCAGCAGCCAAGATCCGGTAGCGGGAGCCTTTGAGCAGTTCTTC
TRBV5-5	.	TRBJ2-1	few	15	CASSLEGLRVNEQFF	TGTGCCAGCAGCTTGGAAGGGCTCCGAGTCAATGAGCAGTTCTTC
TRBV5-4	.	TRBJ1-1	many	14	CASRPRTDYTEAFF	TGTGCCAGCAGGCCTCGGACAGACTACACTGAAGCTTTCTTT
TRBV5-1	.	TRBJ1-2	many	13	CAFREGLLGGYTF	TGCGCCTTCCGGGAAGGGCTCCTTGGAGGCTACACCTTC
TRBV28	.	TRBJ1-4	many	14	CASSLWSTNEKLFF	TGTGCCAGCAGTTTATGGTCAACTAATGAAAAACTGTTTTTT
TRBV29-1	.	TRBJ2-3	few	14	CSVGQERLTDTQYF	TGCAGCGTTGGACAGGAGAGGCTGACAGATACGCAGTATTTT
TRBV20-1	TRBD2	TRBJ2-1	many	15	CSARDRRLAGDGQFF	TGCAGTGCTAGAGATCGACGACTAGCGGGAGACGGGCAGTTCTTC
TRBV7-2	TRBD1	TRBJ1-3	many	15	CASSSQGAPGNTIYF	TGTGCCAGCAGCTCTCAGGGGGCCCCTGGAAACACCATATATTTT
TRBV20-1	TRBD1	TRBJ1-6	many	15	CSVSEGQNYNSPLHF	TGCAGTGTAAGCGAGGGACAGAACTATAATTCACCCCTCCACTTT
TRBV20-1	.	TRBJ2-7	many	15	CSARDPTSQLREQYF	TGCAGTGCTAGAGACCCCACCAGCCAGCTACGGGAGCAGTACTTC
TRBV30	.	TRBJ1-4	many	12	CAWNDRNEKLFF	TGTGCCTGGAACGACAGGAATGAAAAACTGTTTTTT
TRBV6-2/TRBV6-3	TRBD1	TRBJ1-6	many	15	CASSRLGTGNSPLHF	TGTGCCAGCAGCCGCCTCGGGACAGGGAATTCACCCCTCCACTTT
TRBV24-1	.	TRBJ2-6	.	14	CATSDHTGANVLTF	TGTGCCACCAGTGACCACACTGGGGCCAACGTCCTGACTTTC
TRBV12-5	.	TRBJ2-7	many	13	CASGLGTGHEQYF	TGTGCTAGTGGTTTAGGGACCGGTCACGAGCAGTACTTC
TRBV7-2	.	TRBJ2-4	many	15	CASSPQGGGQNIQYF	TGTGCCAGCAGCCCCCAAGGAGGGGGCCAAAACATTCAGTACTTC
TRBV6-2/TRBV6-3	TRBD2	TRBJ2-3	many	15	CASSDGTSFGDTQYF	TGTGCCAGCAGCGACGGGACTAGCTTCGGAGATACGCAGTATTTT
TRBV10-1	TRBD2	TRBJ2-1	many	16	CASSLAGLSSYNEQFF	TGCGCCAGCAGTTTAGCGGGGCTCAGCTCCTACAATGAGCAGTTCTTC
TRBV6-2/TRBV6-3	TRBD1	TRBJ2-7	.	13	CASQTGGVYEQYF	TGTGCCAGCCAGACAGGGGGAGTATACGAGCAGTACTTC
TRBV6-1	.	TRBJ2-7	many	11	CASTPRVEKYF	TGTGCCAGCACCCCGAGGGTTGAGAAGTACTTC
TRBV10-3	TRBD1	TRBJ1-1	many	14	CAISADRVGTEAFF	TGTGCCATCAGCGCAGACAGGGTTGGAACTGAAGCTTTCTTT
TRBV5-4	.	TRBJ2-7	many	14	CASSVSDSSYEQYF	TGTGCCAGCAGCGTATCGGACTCTTCCTACGAGCAGTACTTC
TRBV6-5	.	TRBJ2-7	many	14	CAARRGDSSYEQYF	TGTGCCGCTAGGAGGGGCGACAGCTCCTACGAGCAGTACTTC